Listed below are T cell receptor beta chains from one sample, sequenced in a study of CD8+CD57+ T cells in acquired aplastic anemia. TCRdb re-called the reads with MiXCR, one entry per CDR3 protein. The table lists 150,000 to 200,000 distinct CDR3 sequences, 45% to 55% of them singletons, with more than 30% in the top ten. Sequencing input: sorted CD4+, CD8+, or CD8+CD57+ T cells (not recorded which) from PBMCs. The receptors were sampled from a human donor with aplastic anemia. CDR3s include the opening cysteine and the closing phenylalanine or tryptophan. D genes are given only for firm matches. Size tells how often a clone was seen (once, few, many) or the class of an expanded clone, and some rows leave it out.

clone_size: -
v_call: TRBV25-1
d_call: TRBD1
j_call: TRBJ2-2
cdr3_aa: CASSEGARDRADNENTGELFF
cdr3_nt: TGTGCCAGCAGTGAGGGGGCCCGGGACAGGGCCGATAACGAGAACACCGGGGAGCTGTTTTTT

clone_size: -
v_call: TRBV7-6
d_call: TRBD2
j_call: TRBJ2-6
cdr3_aa: CASSSFHGGTRGANVLTF
cdr3_nt: TGTGCCAGCAGCTCGTTCCACGGGGGGACGCGTGGGGCCAACGTCCTGACTTTC

clone_size: -
v_call: TRBV14
d_call: -
j_call: TRBJ2-3
cdr3_aa: CASSPWTDTQYF
cdr3_nt: TGTGCCAGCAGCCCTTGGACAGATACGCAGTATTTT

clone_size: few
v_call: TRBV10-1
d_call: TRBD2
j_call: TRBJ2-3
cdr3_aa: CASSRQRGRAGDTQYF
cdr3_nt: TGCGCCAGCAGTCGACAGCGGGGGAGGGCCGGAGATACGCAGTATTTT

clone_size: -
v_call: TRBV24-1
d_call: TRBD1
j_call: TRBJ1-1
cdr3_aa: CATSDLRPTGITEAFF
cdr3_nt: TGTGCCACCAGTGATTTACGACCGACAGGGATCACTGAAGCTTTCTTT

clone_size: -
v_call: TRBV11-1
d_call: -
j_call: TRBJ2-2
cdr3_aa: CASSSLTDGGTGELFF
cdr3_nt: TGTGCCAGCAGCTCGCTGACAGACGGCGGAACCGGGGAGCTGTTTTTT

clone_size: few
v_call: TRBV30
d_call: -
j_call: TRBJ1-1
cdr3_aa: CAWSVTSMNTEAFF
cdr3_nt: TGTGCCTGGAGTGTAACCTCCATGAACACTGAAGCTTTCTTT

clone_size: many
v_call: TRBV4-2
d_call: TRBD2
j_call: TRBJ2-2
cdr3_aa: CASSQGGRATGELFF
cdr3_nt: TGTGCCAGCAGCCAAGGAGGGAGGGCCACCGGGGAGCTGTTTTTT

clone_size: -
v_call: TRBV5-6
d_call: -
j_call: TRBJ1-6
cdr3_aa: CASSWDTLSPLHF
cdr3_nt: TGTGCCAGCAGCTGGGACACATTATCACCCCTCCACTTT

clone_size: -
v_call: TRBV20-1
d_call: -
j_call: TRBJ2-3
cdr3_aa: CSPRWHADTQYF
cdr3_nt: TGCAGCCCCCGATGGCACGCAGATACGCAGTATTTT

clone_size: -
v_call: TRBV12-3/TRBV12-4
d_call: -
j_call: TRBJ1-1
cdr3_aa: CASSSDMDTEAFF
cdr3_nt: TGTGCCAGCAGTTCGGACATGGACACTGAAGCTTTCTTT

clone_size: many
v_call: TRBV7-9
d_call: -
j_call: TRBJ1-1
cdr3_aa: CASSQGEPRDEAFF
cdr3_nt: TGTGCCAGCAGCCAAGGGGAACCGAGAGATGAAGCTTTCTTT

clone_size: -
v_call: TRBV20-1
d_call: -
j_call: TRBJ1-6
cdr3_aa: CSASQGTPLHF
cdr3_nt: TGCAGTGCCAGCCAGGGTACACCCCTCCACTTT

clone_size: few
v_call: TRBV30
d_call: -
j_call: TRBJ1-2
cdr3_aa: CAWSGGNYGYTF
cdr3_nt: TGTGCCTGGAGTGGGGGGAATTATGGCTACACCTTC

clone_size: many
v_call: TRBV12-3/TRBV12-4
d_call: -
j_call: TRBJ2-2
cdr3_aa: CASSFTGNWTGELFF
cdr3_nt: TGTGCCAGCAGTTTCACAGGGAATTGGACCGGGGAGCTGTTTTTT

clone_size: -
v_call: TRBV19
d_call: TRBD1
j_call: TRBJ1-1
cdr3_aa: CASSSGTGRTEAFF
cdr3_nt: TGTGCCAGTAGTAGCGGGACAGGGAGGACTGAAGCTTTCTTT

clone_size: -
v_call: TRBV27
d_call: TRBD2
j_call: TRBJ2-2
cdr3_aa: CASSWTSGSAGELFF
cdr3_nt: TGTGCCAGCAGTTGGACTAGCGGGAGCGCCGGGGAGCTGTTTTTT

clone_size: -
v_call: TRBV6-1
d_call: -
j_call: TRBJ1-6
cdr3_aa: CASSEEGSMWRSPLHF
cdr3_nt: TGTGCCAGCAGTGAAGAAGGCAGTATGTGGAGATCACCCCTCCACTTT

clone_size: few
v_call: TRBV5-4
d_call: -
j_call: TRBJ1-6
cdr3_aa: CASSRGEASSPLHF
cdr3_nt: TGTGCCAGCAGTAGAGGGGAGGCAAGTTCACCCCTCCACTTT